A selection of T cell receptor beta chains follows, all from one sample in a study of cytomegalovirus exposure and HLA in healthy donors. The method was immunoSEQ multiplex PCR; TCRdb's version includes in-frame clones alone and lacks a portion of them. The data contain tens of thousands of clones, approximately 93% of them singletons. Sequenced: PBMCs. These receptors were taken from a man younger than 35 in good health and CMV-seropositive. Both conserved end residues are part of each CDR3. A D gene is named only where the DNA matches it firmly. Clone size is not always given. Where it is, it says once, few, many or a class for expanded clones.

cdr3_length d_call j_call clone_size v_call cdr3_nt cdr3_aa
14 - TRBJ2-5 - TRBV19 TGTGCCAGTAGTATTGGAGGCTTCCAAGAGACCCAGTACTTC CASSIGGFQETQYF
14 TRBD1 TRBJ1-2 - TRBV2 TGTGCCAGTCGGACAGGGCAACCCCCCTATGGCTACACCTTC CASRTGQPPYGYTF
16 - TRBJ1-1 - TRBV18 TGTGCCAGCTCACCCCTACCCGAGGTCACGATCACTGAAGCTTTCTTT CASSPLPEVTITEAFF
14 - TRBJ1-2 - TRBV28 TGTGCCAGCAGAACGCACCAACTGGACTATGGCTACACCTTC CASRTHQLDYGYTF
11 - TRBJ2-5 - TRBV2 TGTGCCAGCAGTCTTTTTCAGGCCCAGTACTTC CASSLFQAQYF
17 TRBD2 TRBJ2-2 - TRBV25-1 TGTGCCAGCAGTGCGGGGAGCGGGAATCGGGAAACCGGGGAGCTGTTTTTT CASSAGSGNRETGELFF
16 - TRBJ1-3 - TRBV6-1 TGTGCCAGCAGTGCGGACTCCGGGAGCTCTGGAAACACCATATATTTT CASSADSGSSGNTIYF
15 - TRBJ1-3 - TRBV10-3 TGTGCCATCAGTGAAGGGGGTTTTTCTGGAAACACCATATATTTT CAISEGGFSGNTIYF
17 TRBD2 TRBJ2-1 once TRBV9 TGTGCCAGCAGCGTAGCGGGGCGGGGGAGCTCCTACAATGAGCAGTTCTTC CASSVAGRGSSYNEQFF
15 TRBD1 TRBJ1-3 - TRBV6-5 TGTGCCAGCAGTTACTCAGGGGGCGGCGGAAACACCATATATTTT CASSYSGGGGNTIYF
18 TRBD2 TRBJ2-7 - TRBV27 TGTGCCAGCAGGCCGACAAGACTAGCGGGGGAGAGCTCCTACGAGCAGTACTTC CASRPTRLAGESSYEQYF
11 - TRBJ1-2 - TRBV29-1 TGCAGCGTTGATGAGGAAAATGGCTACACCTTC CSVDEENGYTF
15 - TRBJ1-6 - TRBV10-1 TGCGCCAGCAGTGCCGGGGGTTCTTGGAATTCACCCCTCCACTTT CASSAGGSWNSPLHF
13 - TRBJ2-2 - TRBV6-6 TGTGCCAGCAGTTCTTCCGGGACAGGGGAGCTGTTTTTT CASSSSGTGELFF
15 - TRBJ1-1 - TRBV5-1 TGCGCCAGCAGCCCGGGTTCAGGGTTGAACACTGAAGCTTTCTTT CASSPGSGLNTEAFF
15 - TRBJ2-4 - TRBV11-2 TGTGCCAGCAGCTTAGAGGGGGCGTCTAAAAACATTCAGTACTTC CASSLEGASKNIQYF
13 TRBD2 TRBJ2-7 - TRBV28 TGTGCCAGCAGTTCTGGGACTACGGACGAGCAGTACTTC CASSSGTTDEQYF
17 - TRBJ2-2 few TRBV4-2 TGTGCCAGCAGCCAAGATGCCCCAGGGAATAGCCCCGGGGAGCTGTTTTTT CASSQDAPGNSPGELFF
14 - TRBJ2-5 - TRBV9 TGTGCCAGCAGCGTAGAGTGGCAAGAAGAGACCCAGTACTTC CASSVEWQEETQYF
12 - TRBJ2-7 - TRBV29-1 TGCAGCGTTTATGGACAGAATTACGAGCAGTACTTC CSVYGQNYEQYF
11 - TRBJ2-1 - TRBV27 TGTGCCAGCAGTTTGGGCCCGACGTGGTTCTTC CASSLGPTWFF
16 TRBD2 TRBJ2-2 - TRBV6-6 TGTGCCAGCAGTTACTCGAGACTAGCTATTCCAGGGGAGCTGTTTTTT CASSYSRLAIPGELFF
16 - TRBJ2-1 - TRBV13 TGTGCCAGCAGCCCCACAGGGCGCAGCTCCTACAATGAGCAGTTCTTC CASSPTGRSSYNEQFF
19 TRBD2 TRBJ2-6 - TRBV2 TGTGCCAGCAAAGATTCACTAGCGGGAGGACACTCTGGGGCCAACGTCCTGACTTTC CASKDSLAGGHSGANVLTF
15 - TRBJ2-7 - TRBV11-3 TGTGCCAGCAGCTTGGGGCCACCCTACTCCTACGAGCAGTACTTC CASSLGPPYSYEQYF
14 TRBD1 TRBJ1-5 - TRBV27 TGTGCCAGCAGTCCCACAGGGGTCAATCAGCCCCAGCATTTT CASSPTGVNQPQHF
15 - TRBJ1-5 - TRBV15 TGTGCCACCAGCAGAGATCGGTCAGGGAATCAGCCCCAGCATTTT CATSRDRSGNQPQHF
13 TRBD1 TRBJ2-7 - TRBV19 TGTGCCAGTAGGCGGACAGGGGGCTACGAGCAGTACTTC CASRRTGGYEQYF
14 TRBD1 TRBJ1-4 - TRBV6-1 TGTGCCAGCAGCGCGACAGGGGGGTGGGAAAAACTGTTTTTT CASSATGGWEKLFF
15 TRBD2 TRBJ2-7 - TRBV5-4 TGTGCCAGCAGCTTGCCTAGCGGGTCTAACTACGAGCAGTACTTC CASSLPSGSNYEQYF
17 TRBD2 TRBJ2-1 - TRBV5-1 TGCGCCAGCAGCGGACTCATTACTAGCGGGGATTACAATGAGCAGTTCTTC CASSGLITSGDYNEQFF
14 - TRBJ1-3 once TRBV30 TGTGCCTGGAGTGTTTTGAGCTCTGGAAACACCATATATTTT CAWSVLSSGNTIYF